This record concerns one T cell receptor (beta chain) sequence. The germline gives CDR1 MNHEY, CDR2 SVGAGI. With 0 bases removed from V and 1 base from J, the gap between germline ends came to 1 base. This CDR3 has 14 amino acids. This sample stems from a study of control samples from healthy donors and cancer patients. Data came from immunoSEQ multiplex PCR; TCRdb stores just in-frame clones and leaves some out. This table holds 150,000 to 200,000 clones, under 96% found once. The material sequenced was blood. This clonotype was sampled from a woman aged 25 to 39 in good health. The chain links TRBV6-5 to TRBJ2-6; D remains unclear. The CDR3 region has the DNA TGTGCCAGCAGTTACTCTTCTGGGGCCAACGTCCTGACTTTC. Its translation: CASSYSSGANVLTF.